The text below deals with one T cell receptor (beta chain). This sample was included in a study of control samples from healthy donors and cancer patients. Only in-frame clones appear in the TCRdb table, and some are missing; sequencing was by immunoSEQ multiplex PCR. Among over 110,000 clones listed, 70% to 90% were seen once. The CDR3 has 16 amino acids. Germline V CDR1 and CDR2: SGHRS, YFSETQ. The trim removed 1 base at V and 7 bases at J, leaving 9 bases unmatched. The clonotype originates from a woman aged 25-40 years in good health. The V and J genes are TRBV5-1 and TRBJ2-1, with 9 bases fitting TRBD2. Sequenced sample: blood. The chain's CDR3 is CASSLIVSGSSNEQFF. CDR3 sequence (DNA): TGCGCCAGCAGCTTGATAGTTAGCGGGAGTTCGAATGAGCAGTTCTTC.